This TCR beta chain originates from a study of blood T cell repertoires in COVID-19. At the level of the study: There were acute and convalescent COVID-19 samples, and they came from the United States, Italy and Spain. T cells, B-cell-depleted T cells, or PBMCs supplied cDNA or gDNA.

The CDR3 loop spans 14 amino acids. The germline V gene has CDR1 SNHLY and CDR2 FYNNEI. Trimming pared 4 bases from V and 2 bases from J, leaving 11 bases between. Study processing details: It was from reference gene primer amplification that nucleated cell counts were estimated. TCRdb's table, derived via immunoSEQ multiplex PCR, lists solely in-frame clones and lacks some. For V, J and clone size, that table is used; D and trimming come from the DNA. The sample has 200,000 to 300,000 clones, around 80% seen once. The chain is built from TRBV2 and TRBJ1-1; D is possibly TRBD1 (5 bases). The specimen was peripheral blood. This receptor was identified in a woman aged 80 or over with acute or convalescent COVID-19. The CDR3 spells CASSVIDSNTEAFF. The CDR3 DNA is TGTGCCAGCAGTGTAATCGACAGCAACACTGAAGCTTTCTTT.